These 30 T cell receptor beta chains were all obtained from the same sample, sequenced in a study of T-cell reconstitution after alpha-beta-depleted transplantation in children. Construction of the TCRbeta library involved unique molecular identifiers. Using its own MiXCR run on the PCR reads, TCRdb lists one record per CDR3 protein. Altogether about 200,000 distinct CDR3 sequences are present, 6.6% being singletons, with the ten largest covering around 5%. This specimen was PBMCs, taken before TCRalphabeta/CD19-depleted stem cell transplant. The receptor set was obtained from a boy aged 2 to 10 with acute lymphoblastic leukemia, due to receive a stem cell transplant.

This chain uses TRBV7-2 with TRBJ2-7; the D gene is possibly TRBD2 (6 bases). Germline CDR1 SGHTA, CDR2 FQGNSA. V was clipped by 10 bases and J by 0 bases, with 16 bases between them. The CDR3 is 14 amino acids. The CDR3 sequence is CATNGNGGSYEQYF. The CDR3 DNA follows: TGTGCCACCAACGGTAACGGGGGCTCCTACGAGCAGTACTTC.

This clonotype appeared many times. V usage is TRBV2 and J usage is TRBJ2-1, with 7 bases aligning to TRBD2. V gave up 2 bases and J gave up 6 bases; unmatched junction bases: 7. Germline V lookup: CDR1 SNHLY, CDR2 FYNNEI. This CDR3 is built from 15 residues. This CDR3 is CASSEIAGASNEQFF. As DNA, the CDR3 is TGTGCCAGCAGTGAAATTGCGGGAGCATCCAATGAGCAGTTCTTC.

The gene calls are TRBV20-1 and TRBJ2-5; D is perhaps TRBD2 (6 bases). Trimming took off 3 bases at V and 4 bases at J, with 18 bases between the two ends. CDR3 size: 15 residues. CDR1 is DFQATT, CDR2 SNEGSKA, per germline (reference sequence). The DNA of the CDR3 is TGCAGTGCTAGTTCCGGGACTTCCCAGGGAGAGACCCAGTACTTC. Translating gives CSASSGTSQGETQYF.

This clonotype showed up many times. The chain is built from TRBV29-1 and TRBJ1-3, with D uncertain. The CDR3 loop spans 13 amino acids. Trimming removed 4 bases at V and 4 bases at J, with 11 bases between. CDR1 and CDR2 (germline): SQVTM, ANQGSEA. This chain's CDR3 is CSVVGRNGNTIYF. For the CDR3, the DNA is TGCAGCGTTGTTGGGAGGAACGGAAACACCATATATTTT.

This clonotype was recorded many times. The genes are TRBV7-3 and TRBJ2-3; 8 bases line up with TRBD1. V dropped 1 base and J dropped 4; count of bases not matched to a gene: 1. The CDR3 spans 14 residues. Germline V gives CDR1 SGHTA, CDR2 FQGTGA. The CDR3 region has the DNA TGTGCCAGCAGCTTAAACAGGGGGTCAGATACGCAGTATTTT. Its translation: CASSLNRGSDTQYF.

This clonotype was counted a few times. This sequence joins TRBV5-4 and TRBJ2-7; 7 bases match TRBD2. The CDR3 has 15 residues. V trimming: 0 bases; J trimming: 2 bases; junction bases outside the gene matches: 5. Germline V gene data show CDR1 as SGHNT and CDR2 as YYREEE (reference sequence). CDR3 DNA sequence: TGTGCCAGCAGCTTGGGTCTAGCGGCCACCTACGAGCAGTACTTC. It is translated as CASSLGLAATYEQYF.

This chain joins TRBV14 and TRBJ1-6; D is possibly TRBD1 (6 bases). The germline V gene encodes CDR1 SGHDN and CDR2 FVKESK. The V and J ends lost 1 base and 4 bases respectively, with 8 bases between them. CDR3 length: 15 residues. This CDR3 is CASSQGGQYNSPLHF. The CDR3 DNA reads TGTGCCAGCAGCCAAGGGGGACAATATAATTCACCCCTCCACTTT.

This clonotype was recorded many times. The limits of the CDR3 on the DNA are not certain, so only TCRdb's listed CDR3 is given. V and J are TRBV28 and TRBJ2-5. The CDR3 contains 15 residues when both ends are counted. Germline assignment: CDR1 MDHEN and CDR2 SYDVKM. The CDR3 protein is CASSSSGWVQETQYF.

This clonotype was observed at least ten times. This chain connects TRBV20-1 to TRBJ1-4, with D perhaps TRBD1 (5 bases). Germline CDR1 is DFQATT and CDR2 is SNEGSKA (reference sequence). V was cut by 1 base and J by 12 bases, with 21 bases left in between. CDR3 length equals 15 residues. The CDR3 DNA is TGCAGTGCTAGAGCTACCCTGGGGCGCGGAGAGGAACTGTTTTTT. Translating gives CSARATLGRGEELFF.

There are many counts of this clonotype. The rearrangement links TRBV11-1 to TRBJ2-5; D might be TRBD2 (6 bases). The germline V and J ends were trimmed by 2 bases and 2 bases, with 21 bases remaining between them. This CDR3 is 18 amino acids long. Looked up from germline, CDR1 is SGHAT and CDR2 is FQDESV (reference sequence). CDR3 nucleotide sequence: TGTGCCAGCAGCTTAAGGCGGGGCAGCAGAGAATTACAAGAGACCCAGTACTTC. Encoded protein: CASSLRRGSRELQETQYF.

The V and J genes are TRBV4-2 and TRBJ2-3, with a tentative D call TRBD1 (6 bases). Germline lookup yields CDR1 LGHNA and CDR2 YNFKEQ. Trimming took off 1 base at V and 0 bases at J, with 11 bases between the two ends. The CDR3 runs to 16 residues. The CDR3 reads CASSQGARGSTDTQYF. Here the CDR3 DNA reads TGTGCCAGCAGCCAAGGGGCCAGGGGAAGCACAGATACGCAGTATTTT.

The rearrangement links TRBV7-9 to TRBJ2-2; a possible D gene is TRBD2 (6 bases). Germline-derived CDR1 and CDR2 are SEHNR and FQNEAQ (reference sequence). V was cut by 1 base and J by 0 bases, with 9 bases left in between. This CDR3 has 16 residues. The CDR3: CASSLGGTSNTGELFF. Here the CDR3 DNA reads TGTGCCAGCAGCTTAGGTGGGACTTCGAACACCGGGGAGCTGTTTTTT.

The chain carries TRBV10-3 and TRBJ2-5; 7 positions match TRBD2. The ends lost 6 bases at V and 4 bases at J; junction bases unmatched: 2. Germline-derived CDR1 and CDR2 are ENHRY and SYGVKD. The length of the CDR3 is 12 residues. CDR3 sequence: CAIRREGETQYF. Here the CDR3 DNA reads TGTGCCATCAGAAGGGAGGGAGAGACCCAGTACTTC.

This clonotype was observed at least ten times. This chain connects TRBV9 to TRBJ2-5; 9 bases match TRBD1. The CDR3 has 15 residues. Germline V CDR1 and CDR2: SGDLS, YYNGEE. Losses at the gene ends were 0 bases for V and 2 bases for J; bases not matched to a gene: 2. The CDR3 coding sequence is TGTGCCAGCAGCGTAGCCGGGACAGGGCAAGAGACCCAGTACTTC. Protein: CASSVAGTGQETQYF.

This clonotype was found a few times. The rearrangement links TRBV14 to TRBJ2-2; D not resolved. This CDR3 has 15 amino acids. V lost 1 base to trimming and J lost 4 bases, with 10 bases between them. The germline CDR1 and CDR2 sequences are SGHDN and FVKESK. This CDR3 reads CASSQVLGITGELFF. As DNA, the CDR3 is TGTGCCAGCAGCCAAGTTTTAGGTATCACCGGGGAGCTGTTTTTT.

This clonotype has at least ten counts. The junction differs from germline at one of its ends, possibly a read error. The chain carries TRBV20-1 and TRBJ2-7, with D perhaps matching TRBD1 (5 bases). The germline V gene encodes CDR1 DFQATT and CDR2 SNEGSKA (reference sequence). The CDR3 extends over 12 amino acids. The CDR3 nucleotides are TGCAGTGCTGGAGACAGACCCTACGAGCAGTACTTC. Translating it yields CSAGDRPYEQYF.

The CDR3 sequence: CASSLVFGSEAGELFF. The DNA of the CDR3 is TGTGCCAGCAGCCTCGTATTTGGATCGGAAGCCGGGGAGCTGTTTTTT. The chain carries TRBV11-2 and TRBJ2-2; D gene uncertain. The CDR3 has 16 amino acids. The V end lost 5 bases, the J end lost 6 bases, and 19 bases lay between the germline ends. Germline V CDR1 and CDR2: SGHAT, FQNNGV.

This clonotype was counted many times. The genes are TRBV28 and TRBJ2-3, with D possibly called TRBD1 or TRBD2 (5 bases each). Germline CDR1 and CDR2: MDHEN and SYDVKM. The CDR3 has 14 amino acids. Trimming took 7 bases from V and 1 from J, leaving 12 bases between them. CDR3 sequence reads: CASIRDLRTDTQYF. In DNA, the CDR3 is TGTGCCAGCATCCGGGACCTTCGCACAGATACGCAGTATTTT.

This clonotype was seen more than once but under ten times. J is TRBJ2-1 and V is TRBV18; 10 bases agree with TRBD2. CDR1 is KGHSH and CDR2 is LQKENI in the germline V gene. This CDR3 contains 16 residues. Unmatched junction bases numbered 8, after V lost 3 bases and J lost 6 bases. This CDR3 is CASSPQERGGLNEQFF. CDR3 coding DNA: TGTGCCAGCTCACCCCAAGAGCGGGGGGGTCTCAATGAGCAGTTCTTC.

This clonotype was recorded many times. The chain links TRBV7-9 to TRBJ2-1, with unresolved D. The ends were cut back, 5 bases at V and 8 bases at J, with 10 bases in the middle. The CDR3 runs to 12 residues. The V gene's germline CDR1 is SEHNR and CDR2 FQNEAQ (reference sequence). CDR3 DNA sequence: TGTGCCAGCAGCAGAGCCGACTATGAGCAGTTCTTC. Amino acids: CASSRADYEQFF.

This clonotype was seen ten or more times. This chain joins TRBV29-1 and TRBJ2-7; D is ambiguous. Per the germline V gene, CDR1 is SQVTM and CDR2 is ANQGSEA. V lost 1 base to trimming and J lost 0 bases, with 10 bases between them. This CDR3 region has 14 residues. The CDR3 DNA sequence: TGCAGCGTTGAAGTCGAATCCCGCTCCTACGAGCAGTACTTC. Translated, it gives CSVEVESRSYEQYF.

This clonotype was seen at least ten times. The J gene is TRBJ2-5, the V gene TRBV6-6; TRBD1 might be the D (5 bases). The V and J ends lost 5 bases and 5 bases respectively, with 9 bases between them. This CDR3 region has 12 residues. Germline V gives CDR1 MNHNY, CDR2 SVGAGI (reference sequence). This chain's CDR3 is CASSAQEETQYF. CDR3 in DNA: TGTGCCAGCAGTGCACAGGAGGAGACCCAGTACTTC.

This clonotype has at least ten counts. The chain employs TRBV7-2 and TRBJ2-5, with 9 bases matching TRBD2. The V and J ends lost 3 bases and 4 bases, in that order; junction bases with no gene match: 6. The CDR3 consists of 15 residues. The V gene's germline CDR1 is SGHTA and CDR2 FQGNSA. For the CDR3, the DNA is TGTGCCAGCAGCTTCTTAGCGGGAGAGCGAGAGACCCAGTACTTC. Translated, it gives CASSFLAGERETQYF. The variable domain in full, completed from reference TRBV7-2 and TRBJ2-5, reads GAGVSQSPSNKVTEKGKDVELRCDPISGHTALYWYRQSLGQGLEFLIYFQGNSAPDKSGLPSDRFSAERTGGSVSTLTIQRTQQEDSAVYLCASSFLAGERETQYFGPGTRLLVL.

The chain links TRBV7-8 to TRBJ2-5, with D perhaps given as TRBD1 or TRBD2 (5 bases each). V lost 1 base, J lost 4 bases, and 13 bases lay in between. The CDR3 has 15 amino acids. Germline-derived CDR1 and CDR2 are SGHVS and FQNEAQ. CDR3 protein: CASSLVSGAGETQYF. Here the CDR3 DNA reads TGTGCCAGCAGCTTAGTCTCCGGGGCAGGAGAGACCCAGTACTTC.

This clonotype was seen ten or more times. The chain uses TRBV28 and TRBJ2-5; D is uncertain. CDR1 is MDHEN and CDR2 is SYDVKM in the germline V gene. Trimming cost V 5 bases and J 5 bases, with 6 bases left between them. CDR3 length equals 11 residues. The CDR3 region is CASSARETQYF. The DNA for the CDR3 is TGTGCCAGCAGTGCCCGGGAGACCCAGTACTTC.

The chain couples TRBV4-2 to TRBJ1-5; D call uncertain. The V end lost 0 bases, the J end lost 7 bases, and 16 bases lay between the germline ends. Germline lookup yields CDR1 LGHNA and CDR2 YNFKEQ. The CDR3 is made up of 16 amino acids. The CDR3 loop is CASSQELSSGLQPQHF. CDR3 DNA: TGTGCCAGCAGCCAAGAATTATCCAGCGGGCTGCAGCCCCAGCATTTT.

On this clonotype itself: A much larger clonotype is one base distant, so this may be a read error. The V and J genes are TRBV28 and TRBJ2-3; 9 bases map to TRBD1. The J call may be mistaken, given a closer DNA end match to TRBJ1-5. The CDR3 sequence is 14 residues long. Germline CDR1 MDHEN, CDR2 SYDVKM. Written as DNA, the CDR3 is TGTGCCAGCATTCGGACAGGGGCCACAGATACGCAGCATTTT. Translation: CASIRTGATDTQHF.

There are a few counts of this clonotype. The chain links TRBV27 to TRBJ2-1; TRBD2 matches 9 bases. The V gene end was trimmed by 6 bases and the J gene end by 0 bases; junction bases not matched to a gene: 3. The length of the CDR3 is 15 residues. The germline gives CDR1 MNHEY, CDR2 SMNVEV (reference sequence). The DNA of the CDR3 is TGTGCCAGCAGACTTAGCGGGAGCTCCTACAATGAGCAGTTCTTC. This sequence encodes CASRLSGSSYNEQFF.

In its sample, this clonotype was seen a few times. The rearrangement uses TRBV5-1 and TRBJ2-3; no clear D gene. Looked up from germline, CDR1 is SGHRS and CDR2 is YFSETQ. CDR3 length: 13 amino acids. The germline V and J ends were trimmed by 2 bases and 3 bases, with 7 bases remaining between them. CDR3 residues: CASSFMGTDTQYF. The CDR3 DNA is TGCGCCAGCAGCTTCATGGGGACAGATACGCAGTATTTT.

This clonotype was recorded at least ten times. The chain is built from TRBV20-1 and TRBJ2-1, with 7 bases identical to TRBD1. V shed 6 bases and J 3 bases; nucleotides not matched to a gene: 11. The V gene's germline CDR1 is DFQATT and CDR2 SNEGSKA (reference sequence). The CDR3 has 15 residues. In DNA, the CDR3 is TGCAGTGCCCCGGACAGGAAGGGTTACTACAATGAGCAGTTCTTC. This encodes CSAPDRKGYYNEQFF.